One and the same sample provided the 29 T cell receptor beta chains below, sequenced in a study of long-term antiretroviral therapy in people with HIV. Sequencing relied on immunoSEQ assay v3.0, run at survey level. The repertoire was sequenced with immunoSEQ multiplex PCR; TCRdb's copy has only in-frame clones and lacks some. Of approximately 13,000 clones in the sample, roughly three quarters are singletons; the top ten hold more than 15%. Sequenced material: unsorted PBMCs, taken 0.5 years before starting antiretroviral therapy. Receptors originate from a woman between 35 and 50 years old with HIV.

This clone was seen only once. The chain has TRBV12-5 and TRBJ1-4; D remains unclear. This CDR3 is built from 14 residues. V shed 10 bases and J shed 4 bases, with 16 bases lying between them. Per the germline V gene, CDR1 is LGHNT and CDR2 is FRNRAP. The CDR3: CAISLQLLNEKLFF. The CDR3 coding sequence is TGTGCTATCTCACTACAGTTACTTAATGAAAAACTGTTTTTT.

The DNA for the CDR3 is TGTGCCTGGAATACTAAAGGGGGGGGAGAAAAACTGTTTTTT. Translation gives CAWNTKGGGEKLFF. The chain uses TRBV30 and TRBJ1-4, with D possibly TRBD1 on 6 matching bases. CDR3 length: 14 amino acids. V gave up 4 bases and J gave up 8 bases, with 17 bases separating them. CDR1 GTSNPN and CDR2 SVGIG come from the germline V gene (reference sequence). Full variable domain (rest looked up from reference TRBV30 and TRBJ1-4): SQTIHQWPATLVQPVGSPLSLECTVEGTSNPNLYWYRQAAGRGLQLLFYSVGIGQISSEVPQNLSASRPQDRQFILSSKKLLLSDSGFYLCAWNTKGGGEKLFFGSGTQLSVL.

The V call is TRBV25-1, the J call TRBJ2-7; TRBD2 matches 7 bases. Germline loops: CDR1 MGHDK, CDR2 SYGVNS. V shed 6 bases and J 6 bases; nucleotides not matched to a gene: 14. This CDR3 has 15 amino acids. The chain's CDR3 is CASRANPGLPSEQYF. Written as DNA, the CDR3 is TGTGCCAGCAGAGCCAACCCGGGACTACCTTCCGAGCAGTACTTC.

This clone was seen only a few times. The rearrangement links TRBV7-8 to TRBJ1-5; D ambiguous. The CDR3 covers 14 residues. Germline CDR1 reads SGHVS; CDR2 reads FQNEAQ. Deletions cut 2 bases from V and 4 bases from J, with 9 bases between. The CDR3 loop reads CASSLPFLNQPQHF. The CDR3 nucleotides are TGTGCCAGCAGCTTACCATTCCTAAATCAGCCCCAGCATTTT. The full variable domain, with the rest looked up from reference TRBV7-8 and TRBJ1-5, is GAGVSQSPRYKVAKRGQDVALRCDPISGHVSLFWYQQALGQGPEFLTYFQNEAQLDKSGLPSDRFFAERPEGSVSTLKIQRTQQEDSAVYLCASSLPFLNQPQHFGDGTRLSIL.

This clone was seen more than once but under ten times. The J gene is TRBJ2-1, the V gene TRBV11-2, with 9 bases aligning to TRBD2. The CDR3 loop spans 16 amino acids. The V gene end was trimmed by 1 base and the J gene end by 7 bases; junction bases not matched to a gene: 8. In germline, CDR1 is SGHAT, CDR2 FQNNGV. The CDR3: CASSLGVGLAPNEQFF. CDR3 coding DNA: TGTGCCAGCAGCTTAGGCGTGGGACTAGCACCAAATGAGCAGTTCTTC.

The chain couples TRBV27 to TRBJ1-2, with 9 positions matching TRBD1. V was clipped by 3 bases and J by 4 bases; unmatched bases: 6. CDR3 length: 15 residues. The germline gives CDR1 MNHEY, CDR2 SMNVEV (reference sequence). The CDR3 nucleotides read TGTGCCAGCAGTTTGCTGACAGGGGGGGCCTATGGCTACACCTTC. Translation gives CASSLLTGGAYGYTF.

The gene calls are TRBV29-1 and TRBJ1-2; D is unresolved. Germline CDR1 SQVTM, CDR2 ANQGSEA. The CDR3 is 14 amino acids. V lost 8 bases and J lost 0, with 16 bases in between. DNA for the CDR3: TGCAGCTACGACGGAAGGACGCCTAACTATGGCTACACCTTC. The encoded protein is CSYDGRTPNYGYTF.

The chain joins TRBV6-6 to TRBJ1-1; weak D call: TRBD1 (6 bases). V lost 4 bases and J 4 bases, leaving 13 bases between the germline ends. From germline, CDR1 is MNHNY and CDR2 SVGAGI (reference sequence). The CDR3 runs 14 residues. The CDR3 coding sequence is TGTGCCAGCAGTTTACTCAGGGGTTCCACTGAAGCTTTCTTT. This gives the protein CASSLLRGSTEAFF.

The chain is built from TRBV19 and TRBJ1-1; the D is unclear. V gave up 10 bases and J gave up 8 bases, with 11 bases separating them. This CDR3 is built from 10 residues. In germline, CDR1 is LNHDA, CDR2 SQIVND (reference sequence). CDR3 loop: CATFSLEAFF. As DNA, the CDR3 is TGTGCCACCTTTTCACTGGAAGCTTTCTTT.

This chain uses TRBV7-9 with TRBJ2-3; perhaps TRBD1 as D (6 bases). V was shortened by 0 bases and J by 1 base, with 14 bases between the two germline ends. The CDR3 is 17 residues long. Looked up from germline, CDR1 is SEHNR and CDR2 is FQNEAQ (reference sequence). CDR3 sequence (DNA): TGTGCCAGCAGCTTAGCGTGGGGGCTAATGGGCACAGATACGCAGTATTTT. This sequence encodes CASSLAWGLMGTDTQYF.

The V and J genes are TRBV5-1 and TRBJ2-2; D remains unclear. The germline V gene has CDR1 SGHRS and CDR2 YFSETQ. CDR3 size: 13 residues. V lost 7 bases to trimming and J lost 3 bases, with 10 bases between them. CDR3 sequence reads: CASGLRYTGELFF. In DNA form, the CDR3 reads TGCGCCAGCGGTCTACGGTACACCGGGGAGCTGTTTTTT.

The J gene is TRBJ1-3, the V gene TRBV6-6, with a possible D match to TRBD1 (5 bases). There are 16 residues in the CDR3. The V end was cut by 5 bases, the J end by 2 bases, with 16 bases between. The germline V gene encodes CDR1 MNHNY and CDR2 SVGAGI (reference sequence). The CDR3 coding sequence is TGTGCCAGCAGTCCCGCTGCTGGGGGTGCTGGAAACACCATATATTTT. This codes for CASSPAAGGAGNTIYF.

The chain combines TRBV10-2 with TRBJ1-2; D perhaps matches TRBD1 (5 bases). CDR1 is WSHSY and CDR2 is SAAADI in the germline V gene. The CDR3 runs 15 residues. Trimming left V 3 bases short and J 3 bases short, with 14 bases between. The CDR3 nucleotides read TGCGCCAGCAGTGATATTGGCAGGGCTGACTATGGCTACACCTTC. Translated: CASSDIGRADYGYTF.

The chain has TRBV10-3 and TRBJ2-2, with D perhaps matching TRBD1 (6 bases). The CDR3 spans 12 residues. Germline V CDR1 and CDR2: ENHRY, SYGVKD. V was clipped by 6 bases and J by 6 bases, with 8 bases between them. The chain's CDR3 is CAISRGPGELFF. CDR3 sequence (DNA): TGTGCCATCAGCAGGGGCCCCGGGGAGCTGTTTTTT.

V and J are TRBV4-2 and TRBJ1-1, with D possibly being TRBD1 (5 bases). From germline, CDR1 is LGHNA and CDR2 YNFKEQ. The CDR3 sequence is 16 residues long. Trimming removed 3 bases at V and 1 base at J, with 15 bases between. CDR3 nucleotides: TGTGCCAGCAGCCATGAAATCCCAGACAGGAACACTGAAGCTTTCTTT. It codes for CASSHEIPDRNTEAFF.

The rearrangement links TRBV2 to TRBJ2-1; 10 positions agree with TRBD1. With 8 bases clipped from V and 9 bases from J, the junction kept 10 bases outside the gene matches. The germline gives CDR1 SNHLY, CDR2 FYNNEI. The CDR3 is made up of 14 amino acids. This chain's CDR3 is CASEGQGFLGEQFF. CDR3 coding DNA: TGTGCCAGCGAGGGACAGGGGTTCTTGGGTGAGCAGTTCTTC.

The J gene is TRBJ2-2, the V gene TRBV13; 13 bases agree with TRBD2. V lost 4 bases to trimming and J lost 3 bases; unmatched junction nucleotides: 11. The CDR3 totals 19 residues. The V gene's germline CDR1 is PRHDT and CDR2 FYEKMQ (reference sequence). The CDR3 protein is CASSSGTSGVPWDTGELFF. The CDR3 region has the DNA TGTGCCAGCAGCTCAGGGACTAGCGGGGTCCCTTGGGACACCGGGGAGCTGTTTTTT.

This sequence joins TRBV6-5 and TRBJ1-1, with a weak D call TRBD1 (6 bases). The CDR3 is made up of 13 amino acids. V lost 6 bases to trimming and J lost 7 bases, with 15 bases between them. Germline loops: CDR1 MNHEY, CDR2 SVGAGI. The chain's CDR3 is CASRRTGALEAFF. The CDR3 DNA reads TGTGCCAGCAGAAGAACGGGGGCCCTTGAAGCTTTCTTT.

The V and J genes are TRBV6-1 and TRBJ2-7, with 7 bases aligning to TRBD1. V lost 8 bases to trimming and J lost 2 bases; unmatched junction nucleotides: 6. The CDR3 totals 13 residues. Germline CDR1 reads MNHNS; CDR2 reads SASEGT. The CDR3 sequence is CASDRTGTYEQYF. The CDR3 nucleotides read TGTGCCAGCGATCGGACAGGTACCTACGAGCAGTACTTC.

The chain carries TRBV19 and TRBJ2-7; TRBD2 agrees at 9 bases. This CDR3 comprises 14 residues. V was clipped by 8 bases and J by 3 bases; unmatched bases: 8. Germline values: CDR1 LNHDA, CDR2 SQIVND (reference sequence). Here the CDR3 reads CASSNLLAGYEQYF. The CDR3 DNA reads as TGTGCCAGTTCCAACCTACTAGCGGGCTACGAGCAGTACTTC.

The rearrangement joins TRBV27 to TRBJ1-1, with D maybe TRBD1 (5 bases). This CDR3 region has 14 residues. Per the germline V gene, CDR1 is MNHEY and CDR2 is SMNVEV (reference sequence). Trimming removed 7 bases from V and 0 bases from J, with 12 bases in between. CDR3: CASKFLGVNTEAFF. The CDR3 region has the DNA TGTGCCAGCAAGTTCTTAGGGGTGAACACTGAAGCTTTCTTT.

The V gene is TRBV29-1, the J gene TRBJ1-1; 7 bases are shared with TRBD1. Losses at the gene ends were 5 bases for V and 2 bases for J; bases not matched to a gene: 14. Per germline, CDR1 SQVTM and CDR2 ANQGSEA. The length of the CDR3 is 16 residues. The DNA of the CDR3 is TGCAGCGTTCGGGGACAGCCGAAAAGGGGTAACACTGAAGCTTTCTTT. Protein product: CSVRGQPKRGNTEAFF. The variable domain in full, completed from reference TRBV29-1 and TRBJ1-1, reads SAVISQKPSRDICQRGTSLTIQCQVDSQVTMMFWYRQQPGQSLTLIATANQGSEATYESGFVIDKFPISRPNLTFSTLTVSNMSPEDSSIYLCSVRGQPKRGNTEAFFGQGTRLTVV.

This sequence joins TRBV6-5 and TRBJ1-1; 7 bases match TRBD1. The CDR3 contains 14 residues. Trimming cost V 5 bases and J 10 bases; bases outside gene matches: 13. The V gene's germline CDR1 is MNHEY and CDR2 SVGAGI. CDR3 in DNA: TGTGCCAGCAGTCCGAGCAGACAGGGAAGAGGAGCTTTCTTT. Its translation: CASSPSRQGRGAFF.

This clone was recorded only once. This chain's CDR3 is CASSFRDRNEQFF. As DNA, the CDR3 is TGTGCCAGCAGCTTCCGGGACAGAAATGAGCAGTTCTTC. This chain connects TRBV11-3 to TRBJ2-1; TRBD1 matches 7 bases. Trimming took 3 bases from V and 7 from J; bases not matched to a gene: 3. The germline CDR1 and CDR2 sequences are SGHNT and YENEEA. This CDR3 spans 13 amino acids.

The chain combines TRBV30 with TRBJ2-7; D call uncertain. The CDR3 sequence is 13 residues long. Trimming removed 2 bases from V and 5 bases from J, with 13 bases in between. CDR1 and CDR2 from the germline V gene are GTSNPN and SVGIG (reference sequence). CDR3 DNA sequence: TGTGCCTGGAGTAGTAGGGTCGGAGACGAGCAGTACTTC. It translates to CAWSSRVGDEQYF. Drawing the rest from reference TRBV30 and TRBJ2-7, the complete variable domain is SQTIHQWPATLVQPVGSPLSLECTVEGTSNPNLYWYRQAAGRGLQLLFYSVGIGQISSEVPQNLSASRPQDRQFILSSKKLLLSDSGFYLCAWSSRVGDEQYFGPGTRLTVT.

This clone was recorded a few times. The chain combines TRBV9 with TRBJ1-2, with TRBD1 matching over 7 bases. The junction had 3 bases not matched to a gene; V was cut back by 2 bases and J by 2 bases. The CDR3 runs 14 residues. Germline lookup yields CDR1 SGDLS and CDR2 YYNGEE. In DNA, the CDR3 is TGTGCCAGCAGCGTCCAGACAGGGAACTATGGCTACACCTTC. This encodes CASSVQTGNYGYTF.

This clone was seen just once. V gene TRBV11-3 combines with J gene TRBJ1-2; perhaps TRBD1 as D (5 bases). Germline V gene data show CDR1 as SGHNT and CDR2 as YENEEA. Trimming shortened V by 5 bases and J by 8 bases, and 15 bases separated the two germline ends. The CDR3 is 13 residues long. CDR3 in DNA: TGTGCCAGCAGCACTTTCGACAGAGAAGGCTACACCTTC. This translates into CASSTFDREGYTF. The full variable domain, its missing parts supplied by reference TRBV11-3 and TRBJ1-2, is EAGVVQSPRYKIIEKKQPVAFWCNPISGHNTLYWYLQNLGQGPELLIRYENEEAVDDSQLPKDRFSAERLKGVDSTLKIQPAELGDSAVYLCASSTFDREGYTFGSGTRLTVV.

This clone was counted only a few times. The V gene is TRBV6-1, the J gene TRBJ2-7; 7 nucleotides match TRBD1. CDR3 size: 16 residues. The germline V gene encodes CDR1 MNHNS and CDR2 SASEGT. V gave up 3 bases and J gave up 2 bases; unmatched junction bases: 10. CDR3 amino acids: CASSDRGRGRPYEQYF. The CDR3 DNA reads as TGTGCCAGCAGTGACAGGGGAAGGGGGCGCCCCTACGAGCAGTACTTC.

The chain carries TRBV6-1 and TRBJ2-7; the match to TRBD1 covers 9 bases. CDR3 length equals 15 residues. CDR1 is MNHNS, CDR2 SASEGT, per germline. Losses at the gene ends were 6 bases for V and 5 bases for J; bases not matched to a gene: 11. Written as DNA, the CDR3 is TGTGCCAGCAGCGGCACAGGGGGCGGATCCCACGAGCAGTACTTC. Its translation: CASSGTGGGSHEQYF.